This is a list of T cell receptor beta chains from one sample in a study of cytomegalovirus exposure and HLA in healthy donors. The protocol was immunoSEQ multiplex PCR, while the TCRdb copy is restricted to in-frame clones and leaves out a portion. Found here are roughly 150,000 clones, approximately 80% of them singletons; the top ten hold roughly 3.8%. The sample consisted of PBMCs. Source of these receptors: a male donor in good health and CMV-seronegative. The CDR3 runs from the conserved cysteine through the conserved F or W. A D gene is named only where the DNA matches it firmly. Expanded clones are given a class, and other clones once, few, many or no size at all.

>-|TRBD1|TRBV18|TRBJ2-3
TGTGCCAGCTCACCATCCGGGACAGGGTCAGATACGCAGTATTTT
CASSPSGTGSDTQYF
>-|-|TRBV11-3|TRBJ2-5
TGTGCCAGCAGCTCCCGAGAGACCCAGTACTTC
CASSSRETQYF
>few|-|TRBV9|TRBJ2-1
TGTGCCAGCAGCCCACTAACGGCGACAGTCTACAATGAGCAGTTCTTC
CASSPLTATVYNEQFF
>-|TRBD1|TRBV6-1|TRBJ1-5
TGTGCCAGCAGTGACTGGACAGGGACATATAGCAATCAGCCCCAGCATTTT
CASSDWTGTYSNQPQHF
>-|-|TRBV7-9|TRBJ1-1
TGTTCCAGCAGCCCCCCTCGACGGGAACGGGAAGCTTTCTTT
CSSSPPRREREAFF
>-|TRBD2|TRBV6-6|TRBJ2-7
TGTGCCAGCAGACTTAGCGGGAGTTTGGACGAGCAGTACTTC
CASRLSGSLDEQYF
>-|-|TRBV7-9|TRBJ2-2
TGCGCCAGCAGCCAAGATGTAAGCGCCCCCAGCACCGGGGAGCTGTTTTTT
CASSQDVSAPSTGELFF
>-|TRBD2|TRBV6-4|TRBJ2-3
TGTGCCAGCAGTGCCATAGGCGGGGGTGGCACAGATACGCAGTATTTT
CASSAIGGGGTDTQYF
>-|-|TRBV7-6|TRBJ1-1
TGTGCCAGCAGCCAAGGACTGGAGAACACTGAAGCTTTCTTT
CASSQGLENTEAFF
>-|TRBD1|TRBV6-1|TRBJ1-3
TGTGCCAGCAGTCATCAGGGGGGATCTGGAAACACCATATATTTT
CASSHQGGSGNTIYF
>once|-|TRBV7-3|TRBJ2-2
TGTGCCAGCAGTCCCCTGGACTGGGCCCCCGGGGAGCTGTTTTTT
CASSPLDWAPGELFF
>-|TRBD2|TRBV18|TRBJ2-5
TGTGCCAGCTCACCATCCCTAGCGGGGGGACGAGAGACCCAGTACTTC
CASSPSLAGGRETQYF
>-|-|TRBV19|TRBJ1-5
TGTGCCAGTAGTATAGAAACAGGTAATCAGCCCCAGCATTTT
CASSIETGNQPQHF
>-|-|TRBV7-9|TRBJ1-1
TGTGCCAGCAGCTTAGTGTTCTCCGACACTGAAGCTTTCTTT
CASSLVFSDTEAFF
>-|-|TRBV6-4|TRBJ2-7
TGTGCCAGCAGCACCCCGGGGGGCCCAGGCTCCTACGAGCAGTACTTC
CASSTPGGPGSYEQYF
>-|-|TRBV2|TRBJ1-2
TGTGCCAGCAGTGGGCTCGCAGGGGTTACCTATGGCTACACCTTC
CASSGLAGVTYGYTF
>-|TRBD2|TRBV27|TRBJ2-7
TGTGCCAGCAGTTTACGACCCCCGGGACTAGCGGGAGGTGCCCACGAGCAGTACTTC
CASSLRPPGLAGGAHEQYF
>-|TRBD2|TRBV6-5|TRBJ2-3
TGTGCCACCTCTGGACTAGCGGGACTCTCAGATACGCAGTATTTT
CATSGLAGLSDTQYF
>-|-|TRBV7-7|TRBJ2-2
TGTGCTAGCAGCCAAACGGTCGGGACCGGGGAGCTGTTTTTT
CASSQTVGTGELFF
>once|-|TRBV5-6|TRBJ1-6
TGTGCCAGCAGCTTGGACAGGGATTATTCACCCCTCCACTTT
CASSLDRDYSPLHF
>-|TRBD2|TRBV7-9|TRBJ2-5
TGTGCCAGCAGCGGTGGGGTGAGCGGGGGGAGTTTGAACCAAGAGACCCAGTACTTC
CASSGGVSGGSLNQETQYF
>-|TRBD2|TRBV4-2|TRBJ2-2
TGTGCCAGCAGCCAAGATATAGCGGGAGGGCCGGTTTACACCGGGGAGCTGTTTTTT
CASSQDIAGGPVYTGELFF
>-|TRBD2|TRBV28|TRBJ2-1
TGTGCCAGCAGTACACCGGGACTACACTACAATGAGCAGTTCTTC
CASSTPGLHYNEQFF
>-|-|TRBV18|TRBJ1-1
TGTGCCAGCTCACCGTGGGGACTTGAAGCTTTCTTT
CASSPWGLEAFF
>once|-|TRBV27|TRBJ2-1
TGTGCCAGCAGTTTGGCGGGACCCTACAATGAGCAGTTCTTC
CASSLAGPYNEQFF
>-|TRBD2|TRBV18|TRBJ2-7
TGTGCCAGCTCACCAGGGGGGGGTCTCACCTACGAGCAGTACTTC
CASSPGGGLTYEQYF
>-|-|TRBV10-2|TRBJ1-1
TGCGCCAGCAGTGAGTCGACCGGGAGCGGCACTGAAGCTTTCTTT
CASSESTGSGTEAFF
>-|-|TRBV6-5|TRBJ2-7
TGTGCCAGCAGTTACTCGGGGCAGGGCAGCTACGAGCAGTACTTC
CASSYSGQGSYEQYF
>-|-|TRBV6-6|TRBJ2-5
TGTGCCAGCAGTTACGAGGGAGAGACCCAGTACTTC
CASSYEGETQYF
>-|-|TRBV2|TRBJ1-5
TGTGCCAGCAATCGACAGGTCAATCAGCCCCAGCATTTT
CASNRQVNQPQHF
>-|TRBD1|TRBV9|TRBJ1-3
TGTGCCAGCAGCGTGGGACAGGGATCTGGAAACACCATATATTTT
CASSVGQGSGNTIYF
>-|TRBD1|TRBV7-6|TRBJ1-2
TGTGCCAGCAGCGAGGGACAGCCTTATGGCTACACCTTC
CASSEGQPYGYTF
>-|TRBD2|TRBV7-8|TRBJ2-3
TGTGCCAGCAGCTCTCGACTAGCGGGGAGGGCAGATACGCAGTATTTT
CASSSRLAGRADTQYF
>-|-|TRBV27|TRBJ1-1
TGTGCCAGCAGTTGGCGGTCGCGGGGGACTGAAGCTTTCTTT
CASSWRSRGTEAFF
>-|-|TRBV10-3|TRBJ2-1
TGTGCCATCAGTGGAAAACAGGGAAGGGGTGAGCAGTTCTTC
CAISGKQGRGEQFF
>-|TRBD1|TRBV6-5|TRBJ1-2
TGTGCCAGCAGTTACTCTGGACAGGGAGCTCGAGGCTACACCTTC
CASSYSGQGARGYTF
>-|TRBD1|TRBV11-2|TRBJ2-5
TGTGCCAGCAGCTCCAGACAGGGCAGCTGGACCCAGTACTTC
CASSSRQGSWTQYF
>-|-|TRBV7-9|TRBJ2-7
TGTTCCAGCAGCTTAGGGTGGGGGCTTTCATCCTACGAGCAGTACTTC
CSSSLGWGLSSYEQYF
>-|-|TRBV6-6|TRBJ2-1
TGTGCCAGCACAGGGCAGGACTCCTACAATGAGCAGTTCTTC
CASTGQDSYNEQFF
>-|TRBD1|TRBV6-5|TRBJ2-7
TGTGCCAGCAGAACCCCGGGACAGGGGAAATACGAGCAGTACTTC
CASRTPGQGKYEQYF
>-|TRBD2|TRBV6-5|TRBJ2-3
TGTGCCAGCAGGGAGCGGGGACGCACAGATACGCAGTATTTT
CASRERGRTDTQYF
>-|-|TRBV4-2|TRBJ2-6
TGTGCCAGCAGCCAAGATCGCGCCCCCTCTGGGGCCAACGTCCTGACTTTC
CASSQDRAPSGANVLTF
>-|TRBD2|TRBV11-2|TRBJ2-5
TGTGCCAGCAGCCCCTCGAGCGGGGGGGCCTGGGAGACCCAGTACTTC
CASSPSSGGAWETQYF
>few|TRBD2|TRBV6-1|TRBJ2-3
TGTGCCAGCAGTGAAGCAGCGGGAGGGCCAGATACGCAGTATTTT
CASSEAAGGPDTQYF
>-|-|TRBV6-5|TRBJ1-5
TGTGCCAGTTCATCAGGGGAAGACCAGCCCCAGCATTTT
CASSSGEDQPQHF
>-|TRBD1|TRBV4-1|TRBJ1-6
TGCGCCAGCAGCCAACCGCGACAGGGTGATTCACCCCTCCACTTT
CASSQPRQGDSPLHF
>once|-|TRBV18|TRBJ2-7
TGTGCCAGCTCACCACCGTTGCGTACGAGCGAGCAGTACTTC
CASSPPLRTSEQYF
>once|-|TRBV30|TRBJ1-1
TGTGCCTGGAGTCCTCTTATGAACACTGAAGCTTTCTTT
CAWSPLMNTEAFF
>-|-|TRBV7-7|TRBJ2-2
TGTGCTAGCGGAGCAGGGAGGACCGGGGAGCTGTTTTTT
CASGAGRTGELFF
>once|-|TRBV11-3|TRBJ1-1
TGTGCCAGCAGCCCAACCGGGGGGACACGGAACACTGAAGCTTTCTTT
CASSPTGGTRNTEAFF
>-|TRBD1|TRBV7-3|TRBJ2-1
TGTGCCAGCAGCCTCGGGACAGGGGGCGGACGGGGAGGGGGCTACAATGAGCAGTTCTTC
CASSLGTGGGRGGGYNEQFF
>-|TRBD2|TRBV6-6|TRBJ2-1
TGTGCCAGCAGCAGAAGCGGGGGGAGTTACAATGAGCAGTTCTTC
CASSRSGGSYNEQFF
>-|-|TRBV2|TRBJ1-6
TGTGCCAGCAGGGGAGGGGGGGCAGTGTATAATTCACCCCTCCACTTT
CASRGGGAVYNSPLHF
>-|-|TRBV27|TRBJ1-5
TGTGCCAGCAGTGATGCTCGGGGTAGCAATCAGCCCCAGCATTTT
CASSDARGSNQPQHF
>-|-|TRBV19|TRBJ2-7
TGTGCCAGTGAACAGGGTAACGAGCAGTACTTC
CASEQGNEQYF